This is a list of T cell receptor beta chains from one sample in a study of cytomegalovirus exposure and HLA in healthy donors. Clones were sequenced by immunoSEQ multiplex PCR, and TCRdb holds only the in-frame ones, with some missing. The sample comprises hundreds of thousands of clones, roughly 79% of which are singletons, and 1.8% rests with the top ten. Material: PBMCs. These receptors were collected from a male donor in good health and CMV-seronegative. CDR3s include the opening cysteine and the closing phenylalanine or tryptophan. Part of the rows lack a size; the others show once, few, many or a class for expanded clones.

j_call clone_size v_call cdr3_aa
TRBJ1-3 NA TRBV7-3 CASSLGGPGNTIYF
TRBJ2-7 NA TRBV9 CASSLGLAGEQYF
TRBJ2-5 NA TRBV4-2 CASSLTGGGQETQYF
TRBJ1-2 NA TRBV10-3 CAISEGREDGYTF
TRBJ2-5 NA TRBV27 CASSYGTATQETQYF
TRBJ2-1 NA TRBV15 CATSRATSGNYNEQFF
TRBJ2-5 NA TRBV7-9 CSSSLVAGGPGETQYF
TRBJ1-2 NA TRBV27 CASSLSPRGLRYGYTF
TRBJ1-6 few TRBV14 CASSQAQGSPLHF
TRBJ2-2 NA TRBV7-9 CASSWTVEGELFF
TRBJ2-5 NA TRBV5-1 CASSLFPIGLGGKETQYF
TRBJ2-3 NA TRBV4-1 CASSQEKVSTDAQYF
TRBJ1-4 NA TRBV4-1 CASSQDAGGKKVGEKLFF
TRBJ1-5 NA TRBV28 CASSLQQGAENQPQHF
TRBJ2-3 NA TRBV5-1 CASSIDSTDTQYF
TRBJ2-2 NA TRBV7-6 CASSLVRGGGELFF
TRBJ2-7 NA TRBV9 CASSPLGDTMYEQYF
TRBJ2-3 once TRBV19 CASSTTGTGEATDTQYF
TRBJ1-1 NA TRBV29-1 CSVDRQGRTEAFF
TRBJ1-3 few TRBV5-5 CASSLSHREIPTIYF
TRBJ2-7 NA TRBV7-2 CASSFGRGTYEQYF
TRBJ2-1 NA TRBV19 CASSVGTSWDEQFF
TRBJ2-7 NA TRBV7-9 CASSLGQGRYF
TRBJ1-4 NA TRBV9 CASSRQASTNEKLFF
TRBJ2-5 NA TRBV7-2 CASSRTGLQETQYF
TRBJ2-7 few TRBV9 CASSEGAGGNYEQYF
TRBJ1-2 NA TRBV29-1 CSVIPGGSYGYTF
TRBJ2-5 NA TRBV10-3 CATGDIQETQYF
TRBJ2-7 NA TRBV7-9 CASRRDRERYEQYF
TRBJ1-5 NA TRBV30 CAWSVGRGGNQPQHF
TRBJ2-1 NA TRBV9 CASSVTGGNEQFF
TRBJ2-7 NA TRBV9 CASSVQAGEYEQYF
TRBJ1-2 NA TRBV28 CASSSGGYGYTF
TRBJ1-5 NA TRBV4-1 CASSQIVRNQPQHF
TRBJ2-5 NA TRBV2 CASKFGGGAETQYF
TRBJ1-2 NA TRBV7-3 CASSLLTGAGYTF
TRBJ2-3 NA TRBV5-1 CASTSGTIADTQYF
TRBJ1-1 NA TRBV19 CASASRLNTEAFF
TRBJ1-2 NA TRBV18 CASSPKQGASYGYTF
TRBJ1-2 few TRBV4-3 CASSQASVGGYGYTF
TRBJ1-4 once TRBV30 CAWGQGEKLFF
TRBJ2-3 NA TRBV18 CASSQGTGGDTQYF
TRBJ2-1 NA TRBV13 CASSSEVLGGDNEQFF
TRBJ2-2 NA TRBV19 CASSIRDIIGELFF
TRBJ2-2 few TRBV5-1 CASSLGQGTGELFF
TRBJ2-3 NA TRBV13 CASSRTNGAQYF
TRBJ1-1 NA TRBV5-6 CASSFGLMTGAEAFF
TRBJ1-2 once TRBV27 CASSLVQGLNYGYTF